This TCR beta chain was obtained from a study of cytomegalovirus exposure and HLA in healthy donors. Study observations and caveats: Reports credit the classifier with highly specific, highly sensitive diagnosis of cytomegalovirus status. Analyzed later, most CMV-associated TCR beta chains appeared HLA-restricted.

After removal of 4 bases from V and 3 bases from J, the junction contained 10 bases not matched to a gene. The CDR3 totals 16 residues. Looked up from germline, CDR1 is SGHTA and CDR2 is FQGTGA. For this clone: The antigen remains undetermined.

With 60 Vbeta and 13 Jbeta primers, the PCR was carried out. Method: immunoSEQ multiplex PCR; TCRdb's copy keeps in-frame clones and lacks some. The sample records 150,000 to 250,000 clones, around 76% being singletons. The chain carries TRBV7-3 and TRBJ2-3; the match to TRBD2 covers 7 bases. The specimen sequenced was PBMCs. The source of this sequence is a man younger than 40 in good health and CMV-seronegative. The CDR3 protein is CASSSFEGGPTDTQYF. Here the CDR3 DNA reads TGTGCCAGCAGCTCCTTCGAGGGAGGGCCTACAGATACGCAGTATTTT. Filled out from reference TRBV7-3 and TRBJ2-3, the complete variable domain reads GAGVSQTPSNKVTEKGKYVELRCDPISGHTALYWYRQSLGQGPEFLIYFQGTGAADDSGLPNDRFFAVRPEGSVSTLKIQRTERGDSAVYLCASSSFEGGPTDTQYFGPGTRLTVL.